What follows are 5 T cell receptor beta chains derived from one specimen sequenced in a study of OX40 agonist ivuxolimab in advanced cancers. Assay: immunoSEQ multiplex PCR; the TCRdb copy retains only in-frame clones and omits some. The data contain 65,000 to 80,000 clones, about 85% of them seen just once; the ten biggest clones take up 0.8% to 1%. Sequences were derived from CD4+ or CD8+ T cells sorted from blood, sampled in a trial of the OX40 agonist ivuxolimab. The receptors were gathered from an adult with an advanced solid tumor such as melanoma, head and neck, liver or kidney cancer.

This chain joins TRBV30 and TRBJ2-7; TRBD2 matches at 14 bases. This CDR3 is built from 17 residues. Germline values: CDR1 GTSNPN, CDR2 SVGIG (reference sequence). V was pared by 1 base and J by 3 bases, with 8 bases of the junction left unmatched. The CDR3: CAWSGGFGTSGSYEQYF. For the CDR3, the DNA is TGTGCCTGGAGTGGAGGCTTCGGGACTAGCGGGAGCTACGAGCAGTACTTC.

This clone was detected only a few times. The sample carries other DNA sequences with the same CDR3. The CDR3, as DNA: TGTGCCAGCAGCTTCGACACAGATACGCAGTATTTT. It specifies CASSFDTDTQYF. V is TRBV7-9 and J is TRBJ2-3, with unresolved D. The CDR3 consists of 12 residues. The germline V and J ends were trimmed by 3 bases and 2 bases, with 3 bases remaining between them. CDR1 and CDR2 from the germline V gene are SEHNR and FQNEAQ (reference sequence). Combining the CDR3 with reference TRBV7-9 and TRBJ2-3 gives the whole variable domain DTGVSQNPRHKITKRGQNVTFRCDPISEHNRLYWYRQTLGQGPEFLTYFQNEAQLEKSRLLSDRFSAERPKGSFSTLEIQRTEQGDSAMYLCASSFDTDTQYFGPGTRLTVL.

The chain recombines TRBV5-6 with TRBJ2-7; the D gene is possibly TRBD1 (5 bases). The germline CDR1 and CDR2 sequences are SGHDT and YYEEEE. V shed 2 bases and J shed 0 bases, with 18 bases lying between them. This CDR3 comprises 17 residues. This CDR3 is CASSLLAGLSASYEQYF. The CDR3 DNA reads as TGTGCCAGCAGCTTATTGGCAGGGTTAAGTGCCTCCTACGAGCAGTACTTC.

The chain employs TRBV23-1 and TRBJ1-4; 10 positions agree with TRBD1. TRBV23-1 is given ORF status, its function remaining uncertain. V shed 6 bases and J 8 bases; nucleotides not matched to a gene: 9. This CDR3 is built from 15 residues. CDR3 loop: CASREDRGRREKLFF. The DNA for the CDR3 is TGCGCCAGCAGGGAAGACAGGGGGCGCCGGGAAAAACTGTTTTTT.

The chain carries TRBV6-5 and TRBJ1-1; D is perhaps TRBD1 (5 bases). This CDR3 comprises 13 residues. CDR1 MNHEY and CDR2 SVGAGI come from the germline V gene. V lost 4 bases and J 2 bases, leaving 8 bases between the germline ends. This chain's CDR3 is CASSLGPNTEAFF. The CDR3 region has the DNA TGTGCCAGCAGTTTGGGGCCCAACACTGAAGCTTTCTTT.